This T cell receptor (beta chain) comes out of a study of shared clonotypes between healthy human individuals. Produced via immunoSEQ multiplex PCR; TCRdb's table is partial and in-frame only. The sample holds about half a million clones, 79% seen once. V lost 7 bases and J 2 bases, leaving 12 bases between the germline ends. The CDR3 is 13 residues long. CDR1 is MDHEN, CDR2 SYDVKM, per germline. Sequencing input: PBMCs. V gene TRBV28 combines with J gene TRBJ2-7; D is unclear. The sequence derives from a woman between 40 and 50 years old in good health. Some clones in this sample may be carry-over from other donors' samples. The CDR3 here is CASNSAGPYEQYF. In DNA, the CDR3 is TGTGCCAGCAATTCGGCCGGACCCTACGAGCAGTACTTC.